The rows below give T cell receptor beta chains drawn from one sample of a study of T cells after yellow fever vaccination. TCRdb independently ran MiXCR on the 5' RACE reads; one entry per CDR3 protein. The repertoire holds 250,000 to 400,000 distinct CDR3 sequences, with roughly 4.3% as singletons. This specimen was PBMCs, taken 5 days after the yellow fever booster vaccination. These receptors were collected from a young man who received the YFV17D yellow fever vaccine. Both conserved end residues are part of each CDR3. Fields, in order: CDR3 protein, V gene, clone size, J gene. Clone sizes are given selectively: once, few, many, or a class where the clone is expanded.

CDR3 protein: CASSLEKVIAGANVLTF
V gene: TRBV7-9
clone size: many
J gene: TRBJ2-6

CDR3 protein: CSFGRWGTEAFF
V gene: TRBV29-1
clone size: many
J gene: TRBJ1-1

CDR3 protein: CSARDPGTSGNTQYF
V gene: TRBV20-1
clone size: many
J gene: TRBJ2-3

CDR3 protein: CASSLAVGGTTDTQYF
V gene: TRBV5-1
clone size: -
J gene: TRBJ2-3

CDR3 protein: CASSDPGAGNQPQHF
V gene: TRBV6-1
clone size: -
J gene: TRBJ1-5

CDR3 protein: CASSPSWGAGNSPLHF
V gene: TRBV12-3/TRBV12-4
clone size: many
J gene: TRBJ1-6

CDR3 protein: CASSLGQGSEQFF
V gene: TRBV7-2
clone size: few
J gene: TRBJ2-1

CDR3 protein: CASTSDRINTDTQYF
V gene: TRBV28
clone size: -
J gene: TRBJ2-3

CDR3 protein: CASSSGTGARGYTF
V gene: TRBV27
clone size: -
J gene: TRBJ1-2

CDR3 protein: CASSQEPGGTGVGYGYTF
V gene: TRBV4-2
clone size: -
J gene: TRBJ1-2

CDR3 protein: CASSLDIQGNQPQHF
V gene: TRBV27
clone size: -
J gene: TRBJ1-5

CDR3 protein: CASSLSGGDQNIQYF
V gene: TRBV5-8
clone size: many
J gene: TRBJ2-4

CDR3 protein: CAISESLSGQGVYEQFF
V gene: TRBV10-3
clone size: -
J gene: TRBJ2-1

CDR3 protein: CASSQVSGGNYEQYF
V gene: TRBV4-2
clone size: few
J gene: TRBJ2-7

CDR3 protein: CASSLGPGWGYNSPLHF
V gene: TRBV7-3
clone size: -
J gene: TRBJ1-6

CDR3 protein: CASSLSLNNEQFF
V gene: TRBV27
clone size: few
J gene: TRBJ2-1

CDR3 protein: CASSKDTPGTGELFF
V gene: TRBV5-1
clone size: many
J gene: TRBJ2-2

CDR3 protein: CAWSVSGVEEQYF
V gene: TRBV30
clone size: -
J gene: TRBJ2-7

CDR3 protein: CASSFSSETDDEQFF
V gene: TRBV11-3
clone size: -
J gene: TRBJ2-1

CDR3 protein: CSASVRGQGNTEAFF
V gene: TRBV20-1
clone size: many
J gene: TRBJ1-1

CDR3 protein: CSASGRSNTEAFF
V gene: TRBV20-1
clone size: -
J gene: TRBJ1-1

CDR3 protein: CASSLDGTGELFF
V gene: TRBV7-8
clone size: -
J gene: TRBJ2-2

CDR3 protein: CASSWWDTLGNQPQHF
V gene: TRBV5-6
clone size: -
J gene: TRBJ1-5

CDR3 protein: CATSRDIWTEQETQYF
V gene: TRBV15
clone size: -
J gene: TRBJ2-5

CDR3 protein: CSVESGGNTIYF
V gene: TRBV29-1
clone size: few
J gene: TRBJ1-3

CDR3 protein: CASSFRTGGTDTQYF
V gene: TRBV27
clone size: few
J gene: TRBJ2-3

CDR3 protein: CASSLNRDNEKLFF
V gene: TRBV27
clone size: -
J gene: TRBJ1-4

CDR3 protein: CSARDARAGANVLTF
V gene: TRBV20-1
clone size: few
J gene: TRBJ2-6

CDR3 protein: CASSFGSPERTDTQYF
V gene: TRBV5-1
clone size: many
J gene: TRBJ2-3

CDR3 protein: CASSSPGQGAEKLFF
V gene: TRBV27
clone size: few
J gene: TRBJ1-4

CDR3 protein: CASSLGGGDEQYF
V gene: TRBV5-4
clone size: -
J gene: TRBJ2-7

CDR3 protein: CSASQSPLDGNTIYF
V gene: TRBV20-1
clone size: few
J gene: TRBJ1-3

CDR3 protein: CASSDDPEGEQFF
V gene: TRBV9
clone size: -
J gene: TRBJ2-1

CDR3 protein: CASSSPALLSYNEQFF
V gene: TRBV25-1
clone size: -
J gene: TRBJ2-1

CDR3 protein: CASKLREGYTF
V gene: TRBV12-3/TRBV12-4
clone size: few
J gene: TRBJ1-2

CDR3 protein: CASSLQRGGGNEKLFF
V gene: TRBV4-2
clone size: -
J gene: TRBJ1-4

CDR3 protein: CASIPPTAGFEQFF
V gene: TRBV7-9
clone size: many
J gene: TRBJ2-1

CDR3 protein: CASSPLRDNRPAQYF
V gene: TRBV7-9
clone size: -
J gene: TRBJ2-5

CDR3 protein: CSARSGTSGGAYNEQFF
V gene: TRBV20-1
clone size: -
J gene: TRBJ2-1

CDR3 protein: CASSQDSGAAASPQHF
V gene: TRBV4-1
clone size: -
J gene: TRBJ1-5